A selection of T cell receptor beta chains follows, all from one sample in a study of shared clonotypes between healthy human individuals. Here immunoSEQ multiplex PCR was the method, and the copy in TCRdb shows in-frame clones only, minus some. The table has a few hundred thousand clones, roughly 85% seen once. The material sequenced was PBMCs. The source is a woman between 40 and 55 years old in good health. Some clones in this sample may be carry-over from other donors' samples. Each CDR3 is given with its conserved first and last residue. Each record gives: V gene, J gene, D gene, clone size, CDR3 DNA, CDR3 protein. A D gene is named only where the DNA matches it firmly. Clone size, where shown, is once, few, many, or a class for clones that have expanded.

TRBV7-2	TRBJ2-3	.	.	TGTGCCAGCAGCCCCGGACGGTTGGATACGCAGTATTTT	CASSPGRLDTQYF
TRBV10-3	TRBJ1-5	.	.	TGTGCCATCAGTGAGGCAGGGTTTAGCAATCAGCCCCAGCATTTT	CAISEAGFSNQPQHF
TRBV6-1	TRBJ1-1	.	.	TGTGCCAGCAGCCGGACAGTTATGAACACTGAAGCTTTCTTT	CASSRTVMNTEAFF
TRBV25-1	TRBJ2-3	.	.	TGTGCCAGCAGCGGGAGTCCGGGCACAGATACGCAGTATTTT	CASSGSPGTDTQYF
TRBV27	TRBJ2-7	.	.	TGTGCCGGGGGGCCCTCATCCGGCAGGGACTACGAGCAGTACTTC	CAGGPSSGRDYEQYF
TRBV2	TRBJ2-7	TRBD2	.	TGTGCCAGCATCCCCGGGACTACATACGAGCAGTACTTC	CASIPGTTYEQYF
TRBV5-1	TRBJ2-5	.	few	TGCGCCAGCAGCAATACGGGGCCTACCTTACAAGAGACCCAGTACTTC	CASSNTGPTLQETQYF
TRBV5-4	TRBJ1-1	.	.	TGTGCCAGCAGCTTGGGGGGGGTGGACCTAAGGAGCACTGAAGCTTTCTTT	CASSLGGVDLRSTEAFF
TRBV2	TRBJ2-2	TRBD1	.	TGTGCCAGCAGATCCGGGACAGGGTCGAACACCGGGGAGCTGTTTTTT	CASRSGTGSNTGELFF
TRBV27	TRBJ2-2	.	.	TGTGCCAGCAACCGTCTTAGCGGCTCCACGCCCGGGGAGCTGTTTTTT	CASNRLSGSTPGELFF
TRBV6-4	TRBJ2-2	.	.	TGTGCCAGCAGCGCCGGGGACACCGGGGAGCTGTTTTTT	CASSAGDTGELFF
TRBV6-4	TRBJ2-3	TRBD1	.	TGTGCCAGCAGCCCGGGACAGAGCACAGATACGCAGTATTTT	CASSPGQSTDTQYF
TRBV6-1	TRBJ2-1	TRBD2	.	TGTGCCAGCAGTGGGACTAGCGGAAGCTCCTACAATGAGCAGTTCTTC	CASSGTSGSSYNEQFF
TRBV6-1	TRBJ2-7	TRBD1	.	TGTGCCAGCAGTAGGGACAGGGCAGTCTACGAGCAGTACTTC	CASSRDRAVYEQYF
TRBV7-9	TRBJ2-1	.	.	TGTGCCAGCAGCTTAGCGCGTGAATTCGCAGAGCAGTTCTTC	CASSLAREFAEQFF
TRBV4-1	TRBJ1-1	TRBD1	.	TGCGCCAGCAGCCAAGATTGGTTGCAGGGGGCGAGGGTGAACACTGAAGCTTTCTTT	CASSQDWLQGARVNTEAFF
TRBV28	TRBJ2-7	.	.	TGTGCCAGCAGTCCCTCCGGAGAGGGAGGCTACGAGCAGTACTTC	CASSPSGEGGYEQYF
TRBV15	TRBJ2-1	TRBD1	.	TGTGCCACCGCACAGCGACAGGGGAATGAGCAGTTCTTC	CATAQRQGNEQFF
TRBV10-3	TRBJ2-1	.	.	TGTGCCATCAGTGAGGGAATAGCCCATGAGCAGTTCTTC	CAISEGIAHEQFF
TRBV15	TRBJ1-2	TRBD1	.	TGTGCCACCAGCAGGGAGGGACAGGGCTATGGCTACACCTTC	CATSREGQGYGYTF
TRBV6-1	TRBJ2-2	TRBD2	.	TGTGCCAGCAGTGCCCGACTAGCCTCGAACACCGGGGAGCTGTTTTTT	CASSARLASNTGELFF
TRBV5-8	TRBJ1-5	.	.	TGTGCCAGCAGCTTTGTTAACCAGCCCCAGCATTTT	CASSFVNQPQHF
TRBV25-1	TRBJ1-6	.	.	TGTGCCAGCAGACAGGATTCACCCCTCCACTTT	CASRQDSPLHF
TRBV21-1	TRBJ2-7	.	.	TGTGCCAGCAGCAAAGGGGGGACTAGGTGTATTTACGAGCAGTACTTC	CASSKGGTRCIYEQYF
TRBV5-6	TRBJ2-7	.	.	TGTGCCAGCAGCTCGGGTCTTAGTTCCTACGAGCAGTACTTC	CASSSGLSSYEQYF
TRBV2	TRBJ1-1	.	.	TGTGCCAGGGGGGACCTGCCGGGCCCCCAGGGGAGTGAAGCTTTCTTT	CARGDLPGPQGSEAFF
TRBV11-2	TRBJ1-2	.	many	TGTGCCAGCAGCTCTTTGGGGGGCGGCTACACCTTC	CASSSLGGGYTF
TRBV9	TRBJ2-2	TRBD1	.	TGTGCCAGCAGCGCCAAAGACAGGGGAGACACCGGGGAGCTGTTTTTT	CASSAKDRGDTGELFF
TRBV5-6	TRBJ2-1	TRBD2	.	TGTGCCAGCAGCTCTTCGACTAGCGGGAACTACAATGAGCAGTTCTTC	CASSSSTSGNYNEQFF
TRBV5-5	TRBJ2-3	.	.	TGTGCCAGCAGCTTGGTTACTTCAGATACGCAGTATTTT	CASSLVTSDTQYF
TRBV4-2	TRBJ2-5	TRBD2	.	TGTGCCAGCAGCCAAGACACGGCGGCTAGCGGACAAGAGACCCAGTACTTC	CASSQDTAASGQETQYF
TRBV7-6	TRBJ2-7	TRBD1	.	TGTGCCAGCAGCCACGGGGGGACAGGGGGCACCTACGAGCAGTACTTC	CASSHGGTGGTYEQYF
TRBV27	TRBJ2-2	TRBD1	.	TGTGCCAGCAGTCAGGACAGGGGGCGCACCGGGGAGCTGTTTTTT	CASSQDRGRTGELFF
TRBV19	TRBJ1-3	.	few	TGTGCCAGTAGTCCCGCGAGCTCTGGAAACACCATATATTTT	CASSPASSGNTIYF
TRBV7-3	TRBJ1-1	.	.	TGTGCCAGCAGCTCACTAATGAACACTGAAGCTTTCTTT	CASSSLMNTEAFF
TRBV7-2	TRBJ1-2	TRBD1	.	TGTGCCAGCAGCAATAGACAGGGAAATGGCTACACCTTC	CASSNRQGNGYTF
TRBV5-1	TRBJ1-3	TRBD1	.	TGCGCCAGCAGCTCGGGGACAGGGGGTAACTCTGGAAACACCATATATTTT	CASSSGTGGNSGNTIYF
TRBV6-1	TRBJ2-6	.	.	TGTGCCAGCAGTGTCGTCTCTGGGGCCAACGTCCTGACTTTC	CASSVVSGANVLTF
TRBV2	TRBJ1-1	.	few	TGTGCCAGCAGTGAAAGCACAGGGAAAACTGAAGCTTTCTTT	CASSESTGKTEAFF
TRBV29-1	TRBJ2-1	.	few	TGCAGCGTGACTGAGCTGGGCCCTGAGTCCTACAATGAGCAGTTCTTC	CSVTELGPESYNEQFF
TRBV7-9	TRBJ2-3	.	once	TGTGCCAGCAGCTTATCAAGGAGCGCAGATACGCAGTATTTT	CASSLSRSADTQYF
TRBV29-1	TRBJ2-3	TRBD1	.	TGCAGCGTTGAAGGACAGGGTGGCACAGATACGCAGTATTTT	CSVEGQGGTDTQYF
TRBV28	TRBJ2-3	TRBD1	.	TGTGCCAGCAGCCTAGGACAGGCGTATACGCAGTATTTT	CASSLGQAYTQYF
TRBV6-5	TRBJ2-7	TRBD1	.	TGTGCCAGCAGTTACGCCGGGACAGGGACCTACGAGCAGTACTTC	CASSYAGTGTYEQYF
TRBV18	TRBJ1-1	.	.	TGTGCCAGCTCACCACGCGCGGGAGGGACTGAAGCTTTCTTT	CASSPRAGGTEAFF
TRBV29-1	TRBJ2-5	TRBD2	.	TGCAGCGCCTTCGGGGGGCAAGAGACCCAGTACTTC	CSAFGGQETQYF
TRBV28	TRBJ2-7	.	.	TGTGCCAGTACGGCCCACCCTAACGAGCAGTACTTC	CASTAHPNEQYF
TRBV5-1	TRBJ1-2	.	.	TGCGCCAGCAGCTTGGATGGGGGAGCCTATGGCTACACCTTC	CASSLDGGAYGYTF
TRBV1	TRBJ2-4	.	.	TGCACCAGCAAGGAAACTAGCGGTTTCCTAGCCAAAAACATTCAGTACTTC	CTSKETSGFLAKNIQYF
TRBV9	TRBJ1-1	TRBD1	.	TGTGCCAGCAAGAGGACAGGGTCCATGAACACTGAAGCTTTCTTT	CASKRTGSMNTEAFF
TRBV6-1	TRBJ2-1	.	once	TGTGCCAGCACAAAGAGCGGCTCCTACAATGAGCAGTTCTTC	CASTKSGSYNEQFF
TRBV25-1	TRBJ2-1	TRBD2	medium-sized	TGTGCCAGCAGTGAGGGGGCGGGAGGGTGGTACAATGAGCAGTTCTTC	CASSEGAGGWYNEQFF
TRBV28	TRBJ1-1	.	once	TGTGCCAGCACAGGGTTCCTGCGAGCTTTCTTT	CASTGFLRAFF
TRBV6-4	TRBJ1-5	.	once	TGTGCCAGCAGTGAAAGTTCCGGGGGGGGTCAGCCCCAGCATTTT	CASSESSGGGQPQHF
TRBV7-3	TRBJ1-1	.	.	TGTGCCAGCAGCTTAGGCGGTGAAGCTTTCTTT	CASSLGGEAFF
TRBV30	TRBJ1-4	.	few	TGTGCCTGGAGTGTACAAGGTGAAAAACTGTTTTTT	CAWSVQGEKLFF
TRBV5-1	TRBJ2-1	TRBD2	.	TGCGCCAGCAGCTTGGCCATGCTAGCGGGAGGGGATGAGCAGTTCTTC	CASSLAMLAGGDEQFF
TRBV11-2	TRBJ2-7	TRBD2	few	TGTGCCAGCAGCTCGGGACTAGCGGGAGTGTCGCAGTACTTC	CASSSGLAGVSQYF
TRBV4-1	TRBJ1-5	.	.	TGCGCCAGCAGCCAAGACGAGGGGAGTCAGCCCCAGCATTTT	CASSQDEGSQPQHF
TRBV5-4	TRBJ2-7	TRBD2	.	TGTGCCAGCAGCTTGGCGGTTCGGGCTAGCGGGAACTCCTACGAGCAGTACTTC	CASSLAVRASGNSYEQYF